A selection of T cell receptor beta chains follows, all from one sample in a study of cytotoxic CD8 clonotypes in ibrutinib-treated CLL. TCRdb's table, derived via immunoSEQ multiplex PCR, lists solely in-frame clones and lacks some. This sample has around 250,000 clones, with 70% found just once. Specimen: PBMCs, collected after 24 months of ibrutinib treatment. These receptors all stem from a human donor with chronic lymphocytic leukemia. CDR3s include the opening cysteine and the closing phenylalanine or tryptophan. The D gene is left open where the match is weak. Some rows have no size entry. The others give once, few or many, or a class for an expanded clone.

cdr3_nt,cdr3_aa,d_call,clone_size,j_call,v_call
TGTGCCAGTAGGGGTCAGGGGTTGAACTATGGCTACACCTTC,CASRGQGLNYGYTF,-,-,TRBJ1-2,TRBV19
TGTGCCAGCAGCCTCAGGGGGCGTGTTAACTCTGGGGCCAACGTCCTGACTTTC,CASSLRGRVNSGANVLTF,TRBD1,-,TRBJ2-6,TRBV9
TGTGCCAGCAGCCCCGGGGAGGCTAGCGGGAGGACGCAGTATTTT,CASSPGEASGRTQYF,TRBD2,-,TRBJ2-3,TRBV9
TGTGCCAGCAGCTTAGCTAACTCCTACGAGCAGTACTTC,CASSLANSYEQYF,-,-,TRBJ2-7,TRBV7-2
TGTGCCAGTAGTATGCTAGAGGGTACTGAAGCTTTCTTT,CASSMLEGTEAFF,-,few,TRBJ1-1,TRBV19
TGTGCCAGCAGCCAGCCTAGGGCCAATGAGCAGTTCTTC,CASSQPRANEQFF,-,-,TRBJ2-1,TRBV14
TGTGCCAGCAGCCCCTCGGCAGGGGCCAATGAGCAGTTCTTC,CASSPSAGANEQFF,-,-,TRBJ2-1,TRBV5-4
TGTGCCAGCAGCTTCTCCTACGGGCAGGGGGAGTTAGCTAACTATGGCTACACCTTC,CASSFSYGQGELANYGYTF,TRBD1,-,TRBJ1-2,TRBV13
TGTGCCAGCAGCGTAGCGGGTAAGGCGGGAGTCATAGATACGCAGTATTTT,CASSVAGKAGVIDTQYF,TRBD2,-,TRBJ2-3,TRBV9
TGTGCCAGCAAGGAGCGGGGAAGCACAGATACGCAGTATTTT,CASKERGSTDTQYF,TRBD2,-,TRBJ2-3,TRBV6-5
TGTGCCAGCTCACCAGCAGTCCCCTCCTACGAGCAGTACTTC,CASSPAVPSYEQYF,-,once,TRBJ2-7,TRBV18
TGTGCCAGTCTCCAGGGGCAAAACACTGAAGCTTTCTTT,CASLQGQNTEAFF,-,few,TRBJ1-1,TRBV19
TGTGCCAGCACCAGCCCGGGACAACCTTACGAGCAGTACTTC,CASTSPGQPYEQYF,-,-,TRBJ2-7,TRBV7-2
TGCAGTGCTAGTCCTGAGGAGACCCAGTACTTC,CSASPEETQYF,-,-,TRBJ2-5,TRBV20-1
TGTGCCAGCAGCGTCAGCGACAATGAGCAGTTCTTC,CASSVSDNEQFF,-,few,TRBJ2-1,TRBV9
TGTGCCAGCAGCGCAAGGGACGGTCCGTATGGTGAGCAGTTCTTC,CASSARDGPYGEQFF,-,-,TRBJ2-1,TRBV4-2
TGTGCCAGCAGCCCCGGGACTAGCGCAGATACGCAGTATTTT,CASSPGTSADTQYF,TRBD2,few,TRBJ2-3,TRBV7-9
TGTGCCAGCAGCCTTTTAGCGGGAGGTATCGATGAGCAGTTCTTC,CASSLLAGGIDEQFF,TRBD2,-,TRBJ2-1,TRBV7-9
TGTGCCAGCAGTGATCAGGGGTGGAATGAGCAGTTCTTC,CASSDQGWNEQFF,-,-,TRBJ2-1,TRBV2
TGTGCCAGCAGCCAAGCACACAGGACTACCTACGAGCAGTACTTC,CASSQAHRTTYEQYF,-,-,TRBJ2-7,TRBV4-2
TGTGCCAGCAATCCCGGGACAGGGGGCAACGAGCAGTACTTC,CASNPGTGGNEQYF,TRBD1,once,TRBJ2-7,TRBV27
TGTGCCTGGAGTCCCACAAAGGGATTGAACACTGAAGCTTTCTTT,CAWSPTKGLNTEAFF,-,-,TRBJ1-1,TRBV30
TGCGCCAGCAGCTCTACTACTAGCGGGAGAGACAATGAGCAGTTCTTC,CASSSTTSGRDNEQFF,TRBD2,-,TRBJ2-1,TRBV4-1
TGCGCCAGCAGCCGCCAAAAGGGACAGGGAGGGTCTGAAGCTTTCTTT,CASSRQKGQGGSEAFF,TRBD1,-,TRBJ1-1,TRBV5-1
TGTGCCAGCAGACGCGGACTAGCGAACACCGGGGAGCTGTTTTTT,CASRRGLANTGELFF,TRBD2,-,TRBJ2-2,TRBV2
TGCGCCAGCAGCCCCGGACAGGGGGCGAGGGCGAACACCATATATTTT,CASSPGQGARANTIYF,TRBD1,-,TRBJ1-3,TRBV5-1
TGTGCCAGCAGCGACAGGGGTTTAGGCTCCTACGAGCAGTACTTC,CASSDRGLGSYEQYF,TRBD1,-,TRBJ2-7,TRBV11-3
TGTGCCAGCAAAGGCGACGAAACCCGTAGTCAGCCCCAGCATTTT,CASKGDETRSQPQHF,-,-,TRBJ1-5,TRBV2
TGTGCCAGCAGCCAAATTACAGATACGCAGTATTTT,CASSQITDTQYF,-,-,TRBJ2-3,TRBV5-4
TGTGCCAGTAGTATTCTGCATGGGGTCTACGAGCAGTACTTC,CASSILHGVYEQYF,-,-,TRBJ2-7,TRBV19
TGTGCCATCACCCAGGCTGAGGTGAACACTGAAGCTTTCTTT,CAITQAEVNTEAFF,-,-,TRBJ1-1,TRBV10-3
TGTGCCATCAGCGCTAAGACGGGACTAGCGGACAATGAGCAGTTCTTC,CAISAKTGLADNEQFF,TRBD2,-,TRBJ2-1,TRBV10-3
TGTGCCAGCAGCTTGGCTAGCGGGAGTGGAAATGAGCAGTTCTTC,CASSLASGSGNEQFF,TRBD2,once,TRBJ2-1,TRBV7-9
TGTGCCAGCAGCCTCGCACAGGGGGCCAAGTACTTC,CASSLAQGAKYF,TRBD1,-,TRBJ2-7,TRBV28
TGCGCCAGCAGCCAAGATTGGCGGGGGAGGGAGACCCAGTACTTC,CASSQDWRGRETQYF,TRBD2,-,TRBJ2-5,TRBV4-3
TGCAGTGCACAGGGAAACATTCAGTACTTC,CSAQGNIQYF,-,-,TRBJ2-4,TRBV20-1
TGTGCCAGCAGGGAGGGGTACGGCGGGAGAGGGGCATTAGAGACCCAGTACTTC,CASREGYGGRGALETQYF,TRBD2,once,TRBJ2-5,TRBV7-3
TGTGCCAGCAGTTTAAACCCTGATGGGGTTTCCGAGCAGTACTTC,CASSLNPDGVSEQYF,-,once,TRBJ2-7,TRBV27